This T cell receptor (beta chain) was retrieved from a study of blood T cell repertoires in COVID-19. About the study: The analysed material was cDNA or gDNA that came from T cells, B-cell-depleted T cells, or PBMCs.

This CDR3 region has 15 residues. Germline loops: CDR1 MNHEY, CDR2 SVGAGI. The V and J ends lost 8 bases and 0 bases, in that order; junction bases with no gene match: 9. Profiling relied on immunoSEQ multiplex PCR, and the TCRdb table lists in-frame clones only, not all of them. The table lists hundreds of thousands of clones, 82% of them singletons. The chain links TRBV6-5 to TRBJ2-5, with 7 bases lining up with TRBD1. The TCR sequence derives from a woman in her seventies with acute or convalescent COVID-19. Sequenced input: peripheral blood. CDR3 DNA sequence: TGTGCCAGCGGAAAGGACAGGCGGTACCAAGAGACCCAGTACTTC. It codes for CASGKDRRYQETQYF.